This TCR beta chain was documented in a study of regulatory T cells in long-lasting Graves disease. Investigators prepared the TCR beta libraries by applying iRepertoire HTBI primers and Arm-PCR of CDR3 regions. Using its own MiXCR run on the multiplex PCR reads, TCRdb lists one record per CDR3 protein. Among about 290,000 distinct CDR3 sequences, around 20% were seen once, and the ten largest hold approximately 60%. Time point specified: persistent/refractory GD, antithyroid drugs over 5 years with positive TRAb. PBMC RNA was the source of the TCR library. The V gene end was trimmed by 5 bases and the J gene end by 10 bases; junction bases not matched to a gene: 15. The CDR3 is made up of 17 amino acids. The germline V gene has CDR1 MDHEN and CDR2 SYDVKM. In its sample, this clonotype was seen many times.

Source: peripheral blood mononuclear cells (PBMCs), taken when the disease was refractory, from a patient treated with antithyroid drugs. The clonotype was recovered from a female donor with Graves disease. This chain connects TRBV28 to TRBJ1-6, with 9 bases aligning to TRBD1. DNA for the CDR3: TGTGCCAGCAGTCCCCCATCCGGGACAGGGATTCGGTCACCCCTCCACTTT. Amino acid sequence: CASSPPSGTGIRSPLHF.